One and the same sample provided the 6 T cell receptor beta chains below, sequenced in a study of Graves' ophthalmopathy and Graves' hyperthyroidism. Amplified material comprised TCR beta CDR3 regions derived from RNA transcripts. The authors performed first-round RT-PCR with HTBI primers and then a second-round multiplex PCR. TCRdb re-derived calls from the multiplex PCR reads in MiXCR, one entry per CDR3 protein. Of 200,000 to 300,000 distinct CDR3 sequences listed, around 42% were seen once; the top ten hold roughly half. Sequencing input: peripheral blood. These receptors all stem from an adult man with Graves' ophthalmopathy.

The table lists this clonotype with a count of one. This may be a read error: a much more frequent sequence differs by one nucleotide. The chain couples TRBV6-5 to TRBJ1-2, with a weak D call TRBD1 (6 bases). V lost 6 bases, J lost 0 bases, and 8 bases lay in between. This CDR3 contains 13 residues. Germline CDR1 reads MNHEY; CDR2 reads SVGAGI. The CDR3 region has the DNA TGTGCCAGCAGGGACAGAGCTAACTATGGCTACACCTTC. Translating it yields CASRDRANYGYTF.

V usage is TRBV4-1 and J usage is TRBJ2-7, with a tentative D call TRBD2 (6 bases). V was shortened by 0 bases and J by 3 bases, with 12 bases between the two germline ends. Germline lookup yields CDR1 MGHRA and CDR2 YSYEKL. This CDR3 is 15 amino acids long. CDR3: CASSQDRAGSYEQYF. CDR3 nucleotide sequence: TGCGCCAGCAGCCAAGATCGCGCGGGGAGCTACGAGCAGTACTTC.

The chain is built from TRBV7-9 and TRBJ2-7; D not certain. The V end lost 5 bases, the J end lost 7 bases, and 12 bases lay between the germline ends. CDR3 length: 12 amino acids. Germline lookup yields CDR1 SEHNR and CDR2 FQNEAQ (reference sequence). CDR3 sequence (DNA): TGTGCCAGCAGCCCCCCCGGTCGAGAGCAGTACTTC. Translation gives CASSPPGREQYF.

In the case of this clonotype: The junction differs from germline at one of its ends, possibly a read error. The genes are TRBV29-1 and TRBJ2-2; 9 bases align to TRBD1. The CDR3 sequence is 16 residues long. Germline loops: CDR1 SQVTM, CDR2 ANQGSEA. CDR3 sequence reads: CSVEAADRGPYSEQFF. The CDR3 DNA sequence: TGCAGCGTTGAAGCGGCGGACAGGGGCCCCTACAGTGAGCAGTTTTTT.

The chain has TRBV6-5 and TRBJ2-2, with D perhaps assigned TRBD1 or TRBD2 (5 bases each). V was cut by 0 bases and J by 2 bases, with 13 bases left in between. The CDR3 consists of 17 residues. Germline loops: CDR1 MNHEY, CDR2 SVGAGI. The CDR3 here is CASSYSKVGANTGELFF. The CDR3 bases are TGTGCCAGCAGTTACTCGAAGGTCGGGGCTAACACCGGGGAGCTGTTTTTT.

The rearrangement links TRBV28 to TRBJ2-7, with 7 nucleotides matching TRBD2. CDR1 and CDR2 (germline): MDHEN, SYDVKM. V lost 6 bases and J lost 2; bases outside the gene matches: 4. This CDR3 has 13 amino acids. CDR3 DNA: TGTGCCAGCAGGCCTACTAGCGCCTACGAGCAGTACTTC. This translates into CASRPTSAYEQYF.